The clone carrying this TCR beta chain was observed at least ten times. No antigen is known for it. V lost 5 bases, J lost 0 bases, and 14 bases lay in between. CDR3 size: 15 residues. Germline CDR1 SGHVS, CDR2 FNYEAQ. The data are from a study of T-cell memory formation after mild COVID-19. Study summary: TCR clustering was largely donor specific. Study observations and caveats: The SARS-CoV-2 specificity of second-wave clones reaching peak at day 37 remained unverified. The CD4+ clones that contracted clustered mainly within CM and EM, and the CD8+ clones concentrated in EMRA. While clones contracting from day 15 to 85 were balanced between CD4 and CD8, later expanders leaned CD4+.

Via MiXCR, TCRdb re-called the 5' RACE reads, giving one row per CDR3 protein. The sample yields hundreds of thousands of distinct CDR3 sequences, over 15% seen once. This receptor was identified in an adult woman who had mild COVID-19 (a few samples of this study predate the infection). Cell type and time point are not known. The rearrangement links TRBV7-6 to TRBJ2-7; the D gene is possibly TRBD2 (5 bases). The sequenced sample consisted of PBMCs or a T cell subset sorted from them (not recorded which). CDR3 sequence (DNA): TGTGCCAGCAGCAAGGATACGGGATTCTCCTACGAGCAGTACTTC. It encodes CASSKDTGFSYEQYF. Full variable domain (rest looked up from reference TRBV7-6 and TRBJ2-7): GAGVSQSPRYKVTKRGQDVALRCDPISGHVSLYWYRQALGQGPEFLTYFNYEAQQDKSGLPNDRFSAERPEGSISTLTIQRTEQRDSAMYRCASSKDTGFSYEQYFGPGTRLTVT.